By its share, the clone carrying this T cell receptor (beta chain) is large. MiXCR, run by TCRdb on the RT-PCR reads, gives a single entry per CDR3 protein. The sample has approximately 720 distinct CDR3 sequences, less than 9% seen once. The ends were cut back, 3 bases at V and 4 bases at J, with 25 bases in the middle. The CDR3 has 19 amino acids. CDR1 is SGHVS and CDR2 is FQNEAQ in the germline V gene. This sample stems from a study of immune reconstitution after stem cell transplant in scleroderma. This material was obtained before or after autologous hematopoietic stem cell transplantation (not recorded which). This receptor was taken from a male donor with systemic sclerosis. This chain connects TRBV7-8 to TRBJ2-1; D might be TRBD2 (7 bases). The CDR3 here is CASSFDPIKDAGAYNEQFF. The CDR3 DNA sequence: TGTGCCAGCAGCTTTGATCCCATTAAGGATGCGGGGGCATACAATGAGCAGTTCTTC.